The 29 T cell receptor beta chains below all came from one sample that was sequenced in a study of blood T cell repertoires in COVID-19. Only in-frame clones appear in the TCRdb table, and some are missing; sequencing was by immunoSEQ multiplex PCR. The sample holds roughly 330,000 clones; about 87% are singletons and the top ten take around 4.6%. The specimen was PBMCs or T cells enriched from blood (not recorded which). These receptors all come from a man between 25 and 39 years old who had recovered from COVID-19.

The gene calls are TRBV28 and TRBJ2-2; 10 bases agree with TRBD1. V shed 6 bases, J shed 6 bases, and the junction held 7 bases outside the gene matches. The CDR3 runs 15 residues. Germline CDR1 reads MDHEN; CDR2 reads SYDVKM. The CDR3 DNA is TGTGCCAGCAGCCCTTGGGGACAGGGGTCCGGGGAGCTGTTTTTT. This translates into CASSPWGQGSGELFF. The full variable domain, completed using reference TRBV28 and TRBJ2-2, is DVKVTQSSRYLVKRTGEKVFLECVQDMDHENMFWYRQDPGLGLRLIYFSYDVKMKEKGDIPEGYSVSREKKERFSLILESASTNQTSMYLCASSPWGQGSGELFFGEGSRLTVL.

This chain joins TRBV28 and TRBJ1-5; 7 bases are shared with TRBD1. This CDR3 has 13 residues. Germline trimming cut 6 bases from V and 4 bases from J; bases unmatched to any gene: 3. The germline V gene encodes CDR1 MDHEN and CDR2 SYDVKM. CDR3 in amino acids: CASRGQANQPQHF. CDR3 in DNA: TGTGCCAGCAGAGGACAGGCAAATCAGCCCCAGCATTTT.

The chain is built from TRBV19 and TRBJ1-4; 9 bases agree with TRBD1. Germline lookup yields CDR1 LNHDA and CDR2 SQIVND (reference sequence). The CDR3 runs to 15 residues. V gave up 7 bases and J gave up 5 bases; unmatched junction bases: 8. The CDR3 protein is CASTGTGIANEKLFF. The CDR3 DNA reads TGTGCCAGTACCGGGACAGGGATAGCGAATGAAAAACTGTTTTTT.

CDR3 DNA: TGTGCCAGCAGTCTCTGGACAGGGGACGAGCAGTTCTTC. Protein product: CASSLWTGDEQFF. The rearrangement uses TRBV6-5 and TRBJ2-1; 9 bases are a match to TRBD1. Germline assignment: CDR1 MNHEY and CDR2 SVGAGI. Trimming cost V 5 bases and J 10 bases; bases outside gene matches: 6. The CDR3 sequence is 13 residues long.

The chain combines TRBV3-1 (or the pseudogene TRBV3-2) with TRBJ1-3; no firm D call. Trimming shortened V by 1 base and J by 4 bases, and 11 bases separated the two germline ends. Looked up from germline, CDR1 is LGHDT and CDR2 is YNNKEL (reference sequence). This CDR3 has 15 residues. CDR3: CASSQGARPGNTIYF. DNA for the CDR3: TGTGCCAGCAGCCAAGGGGCCAGGCCCGGAAACACCATATATTTT.

The V gene is TRBV5-1, the J gene TRBJ2-1, with 8 bases matching TRBD2. Trimming cost V 1 base and J 4 bases; bases outside gene matches: 4. Germline assignment: CDR1 SGHRS and CDR2 YFSETQ. The CDR3 is 15 residues long. The chain's CDR3 is CASSLRSGGYNEQFF. The CDR3 region has the DNA TGCGCCAGCAGCTTGCGAAGCGGGGGTTACAATGAGCAGTTCTTC.

V gene TRBV28 combines with J gene TRBJ1-5; 7 nucleotides agree with TRBD1. From germline, CDR1 is MDHEN and CDR2 SYDVKM. The CDR3 extends over 15 amino acids. V trimming: 5 bases; J trimming: 3 bases; junction bases outside the gene matches: 7. The CDR3 DNA reads TGTGCCAGCAGTACACACAGGGGACTCAATCAGCCCCAGCATTTT. It is translated as CASSTHRGLNQPQHF.

J is TRBJ1-4 and V is TRBV6-5; D is ambiguous. Germline-derived CDR1 and CDR2 are MNHEY and SVGAGI. The V and J ends lost 0 bases and 6 bases respectively, with 8 bases between them. The CDR3 is 14 amino acids. The CDR3 loop is CASSYSGQHEKLFF. CDR3 coding DNA: TGTGCCAGCAGTTACTCTGGGCAGCATGAAAAACTGTTTTTT.

This clone showed up just once. This rearrangement joins TRBV18 to TRBJ2-7, with no clear D. Between the trimmed V and J ends, which lost 6 bases and 3 bases, there was a span of 6 bases. Germline CDR1 is KGHSH and CDR2 is LQKENI. The CDR3 covers 11 residues. The CDR3 protein is CASSQNYEQYF. Here the CDR3 DNA reads TGTGCCAGCTCGCAGAACTACGAGCAGTACTTC.

Regarding this clone: A junction end diverges from the germline sequence, so it may reflect a read error. The V gene is TRBV4-1, the J gene TRBJ2-1; a possible D gene is TRBD1 (6 bases). The CDR3 consists of 12 residues. Germline CDR1 is MGHRA and CDR2 is YSYEKL. Written as DNA, the CDR3 is TGCGCCAGCAGCCTAGGGGGACCCCCTTCGGTCTTC. It specifies CASSLGGPPSVF.

The J gene is TRBJ2-1, the V gene TRBV6-2 or TRBV6-3; 12 bases fit TRBD2. Germline values: CDR1 MNHEY, CDR2 SVGEGT. The length of the CDR3 is 18 residues. Trimming at V came to 6 bases and at J to 4 bases, leaving 13 bases not matched to a gene. The CDR3 protein is CASSLTPPLAGGYNEQFF. For the CDR3, the DNA is TGTGCCAGCAGCCTTACTCCTCCACTAGCGGGGGGATACAATGAGCAGTTCTTC.

CDR3 bases: TGTGCCAGCATTGGGCTTTATGAGGGCTACACCTTC. Translating it yields CASIGLYEGYTF. The chain joins TRBV28 to TRBJ1-2; D remains ambiguous. This CDR3 is 12 amino acids long. V was clipped by 7 bases and J by 8 bases, with 14 bases between them. Germline CDR1 reads MDHEN; CDR2 reads SYDVKM.

The V and J genes are TRBV13 and TRBJ2-3; 8 bases are a match to TRBD2. This CDR3 is built from 15 residues. The trim removed 5 bases at V and 2 bases at J, leaving 6 bases unmatched. Per germline, CDR1 PRHDT and CDR2 FYEKMQ (reference sequence). CDR3 sequence (DNA): TGTGCCAGCAGCCGTCGGGGGGGCAACACAGATACGCAGTATTTT. Translating gives CASSRRGGNTDTQYF.

The V call is TRBV9, the J call TRBJ2-5; 8 positions match TRBD1. The CDR3 sequence is 17 residues long. CDR1 is SGDLS, CDR2 YYNGEE, per germline. The ends lost 0 bases at V and 5 bases at J; junction bases unmatched: 12. The CDR3 bases are TGTGCCAGCAGCGTAGAGTCGGGCAGGGGGCGCGGTGAGACCCAGTACTTC. Its protein product is CASSVESGRGRGETQYF.

This chain uses TRBV15 with TRBJ2-1, with TRBD2 matching 13 bases. The CDR3 is 16 amino acids. CDR1 and CDR2 (germline): LNHNV, YYDKDF (reference sequence). The trim removed 6 bases at V and 4 bases at J, leaving 6 bases unmatched. CDR3 in amino acids: CATSPGLAGEYNEQFF. DNA of the CDR3: TGTGCCACCAGTCCCGGACTAGCGGGGGAGTACAATGAGCAGTTCTTC.

This chain links TRBV9 with TRBJ2-2; 9 bases map to TRBD2. V trimming: 3 bases; J trimming: 3 bases; junction bases outside the gene matches: 9. The CDR3 contains 17 residues. CDR1 is SGDLS, CDR2 YYNGEE, per germline. The CDR3 DNA is TGTGCCAGCAGCGGGCGGGGGGGCCTTTCGGACACCGGGGAGCTGTTTTTT. As protein: CASSGRGGLSDTGELFF.

V gene TRBV19 combines with J gene TRBJ2-7; 10 nucleotides agree with TRBD2. Germline trimming cut 5 bases from V and 3 bases from J; bases unmatched to any gene: 4. CDR1 and CDR2 from the germline V gene are LNHDA and SQIVND (reference sequence). The CDR3 totals 14 residues. In DNA form, the CDR3 reads TGTGCCAGTAGTGAGGCTAGCGGGGGCTACGAGCAGTACTTC. Protein sequence: CASSEASGGYEQYF.

In this sample, this clone turned up once. This chain uses TRBV3-1 (or the pseudogene TRBV3-2) with TRBJ1-4; possibly TRBD1 for D (6 bases). Germline V gene data show CDR1 as LGHDT and CDR2 as YNNKEL (reference sequence). V was trimmed by 1 base and J by 6 bases, leaving 9 bases between them. The CDR3 has 14 amino acids. The CDR3, as DNA: TGTGCCAGCAGCCAAGGGGGGCCCTATGAAAAACTGTTTTTT. Residues: CASSQGGPYEKLFF.

The chain couples TRBV7-9 to TRBJ2-5, with 10 bases lining up with TRBD1. The CDR3 is 16 residues long. Germline V CDR1 and CDR2: SEHNR, FQNEAQ (reference sequence). With 1 base clipped from V and 5 bases from J, the junction kept 7 bases outside the gene matches. In DNA, the CDR3 is TGTGCCAGCAGCTTAGTTTGGGACAGGGGCCAGGAGACCCAGTACTTC. As protein: CASSLVWDRGQETQYF.

The V call is TRBV3-1 (or the pseudogene TRBV3-2), the J call TRBJ2-2, with D unresolved. CDR3 size: 14 residues. Trimming removed 4 bases from V and 6 bases from J, with 12 bases in between. Germline V gene sequence: CDR1 LGHDT, CDR2 YNNKEL (reference sequence). The CDR3 DNA reads as TGTGCCAGCAGCCCTATGGTAGTAGCCGGGGAGCTGTTTTTT. This sequence encodes CASSPMVVAGELFF.

The chain is built from TRBV19 and TRBJ2-5; maybe TRBD2 (6 bases). The germline V and J ends were trimmed by 5 bases and 0 bases, with 13 bases remaining between them. The germline V gene encodes CDR1 LNHDA and CDR2 SQIVND (reference sequence). The CDR3 runs 15 residues. CDR3 protein: CASSGWGGHQETQYF. The CDR3 bases are TGTGCCAGTAGTGGATGGGGAGGACACCAAGAGACCCAGTACTTC. The complete variable domain, with remaining parts taken from reference TRBV19 and TRBJ2-5, reads DGGITQSPKYLFRKEGQNVTLSCEQNLNHDAMYWYRQDPGQGLRLIYYSQIVNDFQKGDIAEGYSVSREKKESFPLTVTSAQKNPTAFYLCASSGWGGHQETQYFGPGTRLLVL.

The genes are TRBV3-1 (or the pseudogene TRBV3-2) and TRBJ1-1; D call uncertain. V was cut by 2 bases and J by 4 bases, with 11 bases left in between. The CDR3 consists of 14 residues. Germline V gene data show CDR1 as LGHDT and CDR2 as YNNKEL (reference sequence). The DNA of the CDR3 is TGTGCCAGCAGCCAAACCAGCCGCGGCACTGAAGCTTTCTTT. Translating it yields CASSQTSRGTEAFF.

In its sample, this clone was seen once. The V gene is TRBV3-1 (or the pseudogene TRBV3-2), the J gene TRBJ2-7; 7 bases fit TRBD1. The CDR3 length is 13 residues. V dropped 7 bases and J dropped 0; count of bases not matched to a gene: 3. Germline values: CDR1 LGHDT, CDR2 YNNKEL (reference sequence). The CDR3 region is CASTRQGSYEQYF. The CDR3 region has the DNA TGTGCCAGCACCCGACAGGGCTCCTACGAGCAGTACTTC.

This clone was recorded only once. The genes are TRBV18 and TRBJ2-3; the D is unclear. With 6 bases removed from V and 3 bases from J, the gap between germline ends came to 25 bases. Looked up from germline, CDR1 is KGHSH and CDR2 is LQKENI. The CDR3 length is 18 residues. The DNA of the CDR3 is TGTGCCAGCTCGCCGGGTTTCGACGTGAACGGTGGAACAGATACGCAGTATTTT. Amino acids: CASSPGFDVNGGTDTQYF.

This clone was counted a single time. This chain uses TRBV7-9 with TRBJ1-1, with D hard to call. The CDR3 length is 15 residues. V was trimmed by 7 bases and J by 1 base, leaving 16 bases between them. Germline lookup yields CDR1 SEHNR and CDR2 FQNEAQ (reference sequence). DNA of the CDR3: TGTGCCAGCACCCTGGGCCAGCAACCGAACACTGAAGCTTTCTTT. Translated, it gives CASTLGQQPNTEAFF.

The V call is TRBV6-1, the J call TRBJ2-1; D is possibly TRBD1 (6 bases). The CDR3 runs to 17 residues. Germline-derived CDR1 and CDR2 are MNHNS and SASEGT. The ends were cut back, 3 bases at V and 9 bases at J, with 24 bases in the middle. As DNA, the CDR3 is TGTGCCAGCAGTGAGTTGGTGAGGGGGAAAAGTTCGGGTGAGCAGTTCTTC. Protein: CASSELVRGKSSGEQFF.

The CDR3 nucleotides read TGTGCCAGCAGTTCTCGGTCGTTGTATGGCTACACCTTC. This encodes CASSSRSLYGYTF. V gene TRBV28 combines with J gene TRBJ1-2; D not resolved. CDR1 and CDR2 (germline): MDHEN, SYDVKM. CDR3 length: 13 amino acids. Trimming took off 4 bases at V and 5 bases at J, with 11 bases between the two ends.

This clone was seen once. The rearrangement links TRBV3-1 (or the pseudogene TRBV3-2) to TRBJ1-4, with a tentative D call TRBD1 (5 bases). The CDR3 is 14 amino acids. V was pared by 1 base and J by 13 bases, with 16 bases between. Germline V lookup: CDR1 LGHDT, CDR2 YNNKEL (reference sequence). The CDR3 loop reads CASSQVGPRMGLFF. The DNA of the CDR3 is TGTGCCAGCAGCCAAGTGGGGCCGCGAATGGGACTGTTTTTT.

This clone was observed a few times. The V call is TRBV28, the J call TRBJ2-7; 8 bases line up with TRBD1. The J segment lost 2 bases and the V segment lost 5 bases, leaving 8 bases of the junction unmatched. Germline CDR1 and CDR2: MDHEN and SYDVKM. The CDR3 extends over 15 amino acids. CDR3 loop: CASSDRDRYTYEQYF. The CDR3, as DNA: TGTGCCAGCAGTGATCGGGACAGGTACACCTACGAGCAGTACTTC.